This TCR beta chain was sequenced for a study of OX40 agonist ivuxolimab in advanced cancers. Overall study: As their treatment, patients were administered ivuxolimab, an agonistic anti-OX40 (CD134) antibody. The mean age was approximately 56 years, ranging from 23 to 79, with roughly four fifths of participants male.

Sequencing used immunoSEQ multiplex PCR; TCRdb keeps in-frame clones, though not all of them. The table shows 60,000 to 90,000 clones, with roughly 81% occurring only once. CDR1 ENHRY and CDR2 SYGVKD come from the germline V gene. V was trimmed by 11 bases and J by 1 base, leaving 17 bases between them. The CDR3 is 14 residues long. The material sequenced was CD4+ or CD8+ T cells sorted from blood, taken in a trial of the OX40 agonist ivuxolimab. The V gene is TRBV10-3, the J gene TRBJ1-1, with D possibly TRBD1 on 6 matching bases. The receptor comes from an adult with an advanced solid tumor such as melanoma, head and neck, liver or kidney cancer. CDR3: CAAKTGAKNTEAFF. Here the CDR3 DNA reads TGTGCCGCTAAGACAGGAGCCAAGAACACTGAAGCTTTCTTT.